These 18 T cell receptor beta chains were all obtained from the same sample, sequenced in a study of blood T cell repertoires in COVID-19. Produced via immunoSEQ multiplex PCR; TCRdb's table is partial and in-frame only. The sample has about 180,000 clones; approximately 90% are singletons. Sequenced input: peripheral blood. The receptors here all came from a man aged 18 to 35 who had recovered from COVID-19.

The chain joins TRBV19 to TRBJ2-7, with D perhaps matching TRBD1 (5 bases). Trimming removed 2 bases at V and 3 bases at J, with 17 bases between. Germline assignment: CDR1 LNHDA and CDR2 SQIVND (reference sequence). The CDR3 has 16 amino acids. The CDR3 region is CASSIPPPGKDYEQYF. In nucleotides, the CDR3 is TGTGCCAGTAGTATACCGCCGCCAGGGAAGGACTACGAGCAGTACTTC.

The table lists this clone with a count of one. V and J are TRBV2 and TRBJ2-4; no reliable D call. The CDR3 is 15 residues long. V was clipped by 7 bases and J by 0 bases, with 13 bases between them. Germline V gene sequence: CDR1 SNHLY, CDR2 FYNNEI. CDR3 sequence (DNA): TGTGCCAGCACCCTCGTGGGCCTAGCCAAAAACATTCAGTACTTC. This sequence encodes CASTLVGLAKNIQYF.

The chain employs TRBV6-5 and TRBJ2-7; no reliable D call. CDR1 and CDR2 (germline): MNHEY, SVGAGI. CDR3 length equals 13 residues. Trimming removed 6 bases at V and 3 bases at J, with 12 bases between. CDR3: CASRSTRDYEQYF. CDR3 DNA sequence: TGTGCCAGCAGGTCCACCCGAGACTACGAGCAGTACTTC.

The CDR3 nucleotides are TGTGCCACCAGTGAGTACACCAGCAATCAGCCCCAGCATTTT. This sequence encodes CATSEYTSNQPQHF. V gene TRBV24-1 combines with J gene TRBJ1-5, with unresolved D. The CDR3 runs 14 residues. Trimming left V 4 bases short and J 1 base short, with 7 bases between. CDR1 is KGHDR and CDR2 is SFDVKD in the germline V gene.

This clone was counted once. The V call is TRBV6-1, the J call TRBJ2-1; the match to TRBD2 covers 11 bases. There are 18 residues in the CDR3. V dropped 1 base and J dropped 0; count of bases not matched to a gene: 5. Per germline, CDR1 MNHNS and CDR2 SASEGT. CDR3 in DNA: TGTGCCAGCAGTGAAGGACTAGCGGGATTGAGCTCCTACAATGAGCAGTTCTTC. Its translation is CASSEGLAGLSSYNEQFF.

The chain couples TRBV19 to TRBJ1-2; 9 bases are a match to TRBD1. Germline-derived CDR1 and CDR2 are LNHDA and SQIVND (reference sequence). The V and J ends lost 0 bases and 6 bases, in that order; junction bases with no gene match: 5. The CDR3 contains 15 residues. Written as DNA, the CDR3 is TGTGCCAGTAGTATAGATCGGACAGGGGAAAATGGCTACACCTTC. The encoded protein is CASSIDRTGENGYTF.

The V gene is TRBV6-6, the J gene TRBJ2-7; 8 nucleotides match TRBD1. The CDR3 sequence is 14 residues long. The V gene end was trimmed by 8 bases and the J gene end by 6 bases; junction bases not matched to a gene: 12. CDR1 is MNHNY, CDR2 SVGAGI, per germline (reference sequence). The CDR3 loop is CASAPVQTGAEQYF. CDR3 DNA sequence: TGTGCCAGCGCCCCCGTCCAGACAGGGGCCGAGCAGTACTTC.

This rearrangement joins TRBV6-5 to TRBJ1-6; no reliable D call. Germline V gives CDR1 MNHEY, CDR2 SVGAGI. V lost 8 bases and J 7 bases, leaving 9 bases between the germline ends. The CDR3 consists of 12 residues. CDR3 coding DNA: TGTGCCAGCGGTCGCGGGAATTCACCCCTCCACTTT. It codes for CASGRGNSPLHF.

The chain carries TRBV10-1 and TRBJ1-2; no reliable D call. CDR3 length equals 13 residues. Germline values: CDR1 WNHNN, CDR2 SYGVQD (reference sequence). V was shortened by 2 bases and J by 3 bases, with 7 bases between the two germline ends. The CDR3 here is CASSEARDYGYTF. The DNA of the CDR3 is TGCGCCAGCAGTGAGGCGAGAGACTATGGCTACACCTTC.

This chain connects TRBV7-6 to TRBJ2-1, with 11 bases that match TRBD2. CDR1 is SGHVS and CDR2 is FNYEAQ in the germline V gene. This CDR3 is 16 amino acids long. Unmatched junction bases numbered 4, after V lost 2 bases and J lost 4 bases. CDR3 DNA: TGTGCCAGCAGCTTATTCGGGACTAGCGGATACAATGAGCAGTTCTTC. It translates to CASSLFGTSGYNEQFF.

The chain carries TRBV11-2 and TRBJ2-7; D is ambiguous. V was trimmed by 5 bases and J by 2 bases, leaving 13 bases between them. Germline CDR1 reads SGHAT; CDR2 reads FQNNGV. The CDR3 is 14 residues long. CDR3 region: CASSHPLLAYEQYF. The DNA of the CDR3 is TGTGCCAGCAGCCACCCCTTACTGGCCTACGAGCAGTACTTC. Full variable domain (missing parts from reference TRBV11-2 and TRBJ2-7): EAGVAQSPRYKIIEKRQSVAFWCNPISGHATLYWYQQILGQGPKLLIQFQNNGVVDDSQLPKDRFSAERLKGVDSTLKIQPAKLEDSAVYLCASSHPLLAYEQYFGPGTRLTVT.

This chain links TRBV18 with TRBJ1-4; TRBD1 aligns across 10 bases. Germline V CDR1 and CDR2: KGHSH, LQKENI. The V gene end was trimmed by 6 bases and the J gene end by 8 bases; junction bases not matched to a gene: 9. The CDR3 totals 15 residues. The chain's CDR3 is CASSRGDRGGEKLFF. CDR3 coding DNA: TGTGCCAGCTCCCGAGGGGACAGGGGTGGCGAAAAACTGTTTTTT. Using reference TRBV18 and TRBJ1-4 for the parts outside the CDR3, the full variable domain is NAGVMQNPRHLVRRRGQEARLRCSPMKGHSHVYWYRQLPEEGLKFMVYLQKENIIDESGMPKERFSAEFPKEGPSILRIQQVVRGDSAAYFCASSRGDRGGEKLFFGSGTQLSVL.

This sequence joins TRBV5-1 and TRBJ2-1, with 7 nucleotides matching TRBD2. The CDR3 is 16 residues long. V shed 2 bases and J 2 bases; nucleotides not matched to a gene: 7. Germline V gene sequence: CDR1 SGHRS, CDR2 YFSETQ. The CDR3 here is CASSLSRLAAYNEQFF. For the CDR3, the DNA is TGCGCCAGCAGCTTATCCAGGCTAGCGGCCTACAATGAGCAGTTCTTC.

The chain joins TRBV24-1 to TRBJ2-7, with D maybe TRBD1 (5 bases). With 7 bases removed from V and 5 bases from J, the gap between germline ends came to 14 bases. The CDR3 contains 13 residues. Germline loops: CDR1 KGHDR, CDR2 SFDVKD. This CDR3 reads CATRHDRTNEQYF. In DNA, the CDR3 is TGTGCCACCAGACACGATAGGACAAACGAGCAGTACTTC.

This chain links TRBV19 with TRBJ2-5; unclear D gene. Trimming took 3 bases from V and 10 from J, leaving 18 bases between them. Germline loops: CDR1 LNHDA, CDR2 SQIVND (reference sequence). CDR3 size: 14 residues. CDR3 bases: TGTGCCAGTAGTATCCCCGGTAGTCCCTTGGTCCAGTACTTC. Protein product: CASSIPGSPLVQYF.

A single count supports this clone. This chain uses TRBV5-4 with TRBJ1-1; 7 bases match TRBD1. The CDR3 extends over 13 amino acids. Germline V gives CDR1 SGHNT, CDR2 YYREEE (reference sequence). The V gene end was trimmed by 3 bases and the J gene end by 4 bases; junction bases not matched to a gene: 3. Written as DNA, the CDR3 is TGTGCCAGCAGCTCGACAGGGTCCACTGAAGCTTTCTTT. Protein: CASSSTGSTEAFF.

This chain joins TRBV10-3 and TRBJ2-7, with no clear D. The V and J ends lost 5 bases and 2 bases respectively, with 4 bases between them. Germline lookup yields CDR1 ENHRY and CDR2 SYGVKD. The CDR3 is 11 amino acids. CDR3 amino acids: CAISIAYEQYF. In nucleotides, the CDR3 is TGTGCCATCAGTATCGCCTACGAGCAGTACTTC.

The V and J genes are TRBV9 and TRBJ2-7; TRBD2 aligns across 12 bases. Per the germline V gene, CDR1 is SGDLS and CDR2 is YYNGEE. J was trimmed by 3 bases and V by 3 bases; bases with no gene match: 7. The CDR3 extends over 16 amino acids. CDR3 sequence: CASSEETSGRLYEQYF. The CDR3 DNA is TGTGCCAGCAGCGAGGAAACTAGCGGGAGGCTCTACGAGCAGTACTTC.